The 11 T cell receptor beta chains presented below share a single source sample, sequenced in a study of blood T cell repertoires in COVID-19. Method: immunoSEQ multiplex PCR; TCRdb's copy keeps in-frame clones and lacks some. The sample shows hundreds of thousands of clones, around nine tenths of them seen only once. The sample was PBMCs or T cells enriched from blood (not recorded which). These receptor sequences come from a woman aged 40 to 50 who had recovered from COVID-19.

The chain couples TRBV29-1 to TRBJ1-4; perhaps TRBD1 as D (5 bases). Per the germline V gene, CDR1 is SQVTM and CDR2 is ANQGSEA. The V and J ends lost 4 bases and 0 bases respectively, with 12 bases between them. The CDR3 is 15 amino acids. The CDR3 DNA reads TGCAGCGTTGGATGGGGCGGGGCAACTAATGAAAAACTGTTTTTT. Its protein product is CSVGWGGATNEKLFF.

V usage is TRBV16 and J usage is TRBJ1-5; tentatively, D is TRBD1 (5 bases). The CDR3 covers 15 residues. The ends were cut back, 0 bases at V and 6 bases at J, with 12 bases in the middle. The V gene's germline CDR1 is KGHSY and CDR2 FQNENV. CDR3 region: CASSQSWQGFQPQHF. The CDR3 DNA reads TGTGCCAGCAGCCAATCCTGGCAGGGTTTTCAGCCCCAGCATTTT.

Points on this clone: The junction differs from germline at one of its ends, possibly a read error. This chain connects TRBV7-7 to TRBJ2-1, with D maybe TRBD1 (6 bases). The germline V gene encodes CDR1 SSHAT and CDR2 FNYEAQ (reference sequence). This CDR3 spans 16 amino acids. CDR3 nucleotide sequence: TGTGCTAGCAGCCAGGACAGTGGATTGGCCTACAATGAGCAGTTCTTC. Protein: CASSQDSGLAYNEQFF.

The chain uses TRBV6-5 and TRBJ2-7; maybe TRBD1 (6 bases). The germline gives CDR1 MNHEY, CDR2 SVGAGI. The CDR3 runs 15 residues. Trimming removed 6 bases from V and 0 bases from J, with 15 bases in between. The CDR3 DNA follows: TGTGCCAGCAGAAAACCTGGACAGAGCTCCTACGAGCAGTACTTC. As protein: CASRKPGQSSYEQYF.

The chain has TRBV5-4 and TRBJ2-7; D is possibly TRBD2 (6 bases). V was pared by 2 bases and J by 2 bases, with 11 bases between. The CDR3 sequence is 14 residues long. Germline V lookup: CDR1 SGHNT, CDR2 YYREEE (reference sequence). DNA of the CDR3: TGTGCCAGCAGCTTCGGGAGTAGCGCCTACGAGCAGTACTTC. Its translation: CASSFGSSAYEQYF.

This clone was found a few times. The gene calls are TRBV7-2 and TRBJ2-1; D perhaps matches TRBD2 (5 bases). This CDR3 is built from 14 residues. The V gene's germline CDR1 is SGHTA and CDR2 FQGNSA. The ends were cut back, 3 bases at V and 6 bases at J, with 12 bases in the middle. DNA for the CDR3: TGTGCCAGCAGCTTTTTAGCGAGTGTCAATGAGCAGTTCTTC. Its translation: CASSFLASVNEQFF.

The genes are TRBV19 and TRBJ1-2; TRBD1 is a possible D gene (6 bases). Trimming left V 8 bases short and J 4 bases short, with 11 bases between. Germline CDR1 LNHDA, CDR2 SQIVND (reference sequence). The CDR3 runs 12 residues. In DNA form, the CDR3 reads TGTGCCAGTGTAACAGGGACCTATGGCTACACCTTC. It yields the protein CASVTGTYGYTF.

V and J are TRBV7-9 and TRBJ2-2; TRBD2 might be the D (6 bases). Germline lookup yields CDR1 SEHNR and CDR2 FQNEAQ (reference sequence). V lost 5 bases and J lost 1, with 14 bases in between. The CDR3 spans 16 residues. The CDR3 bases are TGTGCCAGCAGCCCTTCCTGGCGGGGGAACACCGGGGAGCTGTTTTTT. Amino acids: CASSPSWRGNTGELFF.

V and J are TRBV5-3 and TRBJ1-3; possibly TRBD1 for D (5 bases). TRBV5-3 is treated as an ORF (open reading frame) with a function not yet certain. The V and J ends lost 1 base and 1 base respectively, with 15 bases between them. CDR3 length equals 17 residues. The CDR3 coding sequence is TGTGCCAGAAGCTTGAGTAGCAGGGAAAGGTCTGGAAACACCATATATTTT. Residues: CARSLSSRERSGNTIYF.

DNA for the CDR3: TGTGCCAGCAGCTTAGCTCGGGGATTCTACACCGGGGAGCTGTTTTTT. Protein sequence: CASSLARGFYTGELFF. The genes are TRBV11-3 and TRBJ2-2; a weak D match, TRBD2 (5 bases). The CDR3 totals 16 residues. The germline gives CDR1 SGHNT, CDR2 YENEEA. V dropped 1 base and J dropped 3 bases, with 12 bases sitting between them.

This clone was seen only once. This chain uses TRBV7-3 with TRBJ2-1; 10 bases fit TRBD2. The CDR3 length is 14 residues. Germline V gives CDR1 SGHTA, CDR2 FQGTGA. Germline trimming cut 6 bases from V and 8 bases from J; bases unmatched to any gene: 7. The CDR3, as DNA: TGTGCCAGCAGGTCTAGCGGGAGTATCGATGAGCAGTTCTTC. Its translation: CASRSSGSIDEQFF.